Below are 9 T cell receptor beta chains sequenced from a single sample in a study of T cell changes during pregnancy in multiple sclerosis. The table came from immunoSEQ multiplex PCR; TCRdb's copy has only in-frame clones and leaves some out. The sample holds around 20,000 clones, 89% seen once. The source was CD8+ T cells from peripheral blood mononuclear cells, collected in the second trimester of pregnancy. The receptors shown here come from a female donor in good health, enrolled as a control in a pregnancy study.

The V gene is TRBV21-1, the J gene TRBJ2-3; the D segment call TRBD2 is taken from the table without a DNA check. TRBV21-1 constitutes a pseudogene. CDR3 length: 15 amino acids. CDR3 protein: CASKTGTRGTDTQYF. For the CDR3, the DNA is TGTGCCAGCAAGACCGGGACTAGAGGCACAGATACGCAGTATTTT.

This chain links TRBV27 with TRBJ1-2; 9 positions match TRBD1. Germline V gene sequence: CDR1 MNHEY, CDR2 SMNVEV (reference sequence). This CDR3 region has 12 residues. V gave up 3 bases and J gave up 10 bases; unmatched junction bases: 3. The CDR3 loop reads CASSLGQGPYTF. The CDR3 bases are TGTGCCAGCAGTTTGGGACAGGGACCCTACACCTTC.

The chain joins TRBV5-1 to TRBJ2-1; D might be TRBD2 (6 bases). The V gene's germline CDR1 is SGHRS and CDR2 YFSETQ. The CDR3 loop spans 17 amino acids. Trimming took off 4 bases at V and 9 bases at J, with 26 bases between the two ends. The CDR3 DNA sequence: TGCGCCAGCAGCGGAGGGTGGGGAGCGGAGAACTATACTGAGCAGTTCTTC. Amino acid sequence: CASSGGWGAENYTEQFF.

This clone turned up a few times. The V and J genes are TRBV4-2 and TRBJ2-5; the match to TRBD2 covers 8 bases. The trim removed 0 bases at V and 1 base at J, leaving 1 base unmatched. Germline CDR1 reads LGHNA; CDR2 reads YNFKEQ. This CDR3 has 15 residues. The DNA of the CDR3 is TGTGCCAGCAGCCAAGATCGGGGGGGCCAAGAGACCCAGTACTTC. Its protein product is CASSQDRGGQETQYF.

This clone showed up just once. The V call is TRBV18, the J call TRBJ1-5; D perhaps matches TRBD1 (5 bases). Germline loops: CDR1 KGHSH, CDR2 LQKENI. Trimming left V 4 bases short and J 0 bases short, with 7 bases between. The CDR3 is 14 residues long. CDR3: CASSLTVSNQPQHF. The DNA of the CDR3 is TGTGCCAGCTCACTGACAGTTAGCAATCAGCCCCAGCATTTT.

The chain is built from TRBV27 and TRBJ2-1, with a possible D match to TRBD1 (6 bases). The CDR3 has 14 amino acids. The V end lost 5 bases, the J end lost 8 bases, and 16 bases lay between the germline ends. CDR1 and CDR2 from the germline V gene are MNHEY and SMNVEV (reference sequence). The CDR3 here is CASSGDTMGHEQFF. For the CDR3, the DNA is TGTGCCAGCAGTGGGGACACCATGGGCCATGAGCAGTTCTTC.

This CDR3 is CASSLKGAFNNEQFF. DNA for the CDR3: TGTGCCAGCAGCTTAAAGGGGGCCTTTAACAATGAGCAGTTCTTC. The chain is built from TRBV7-8 and TRBJ2-1; TRBD1 matches at 7 bases. CDR1 SGHVS and CDR2 FQNEAQ come from the germline V gene. Germline trimming cut 2 bases from V and 5 bases from J; bases unmatched to any gene: 6. This CDR3 contains 15 residues.

The gene calls are TRBV6-4 and TRBJ1-6; 8 nucleotides match TRBD1. Per germline, CDR1 MRHNA and CDR2 SNTAGT. The V gene end was trimmed by 10 bases and the J gene end by 5 bases; junction bases not matched to a gene: 7. This CDR3 has 14 residues. The chain's CDR3 is CATGTGGDNSPLHF. CDR3 nucleotides: TGTGCCACCGGGACAGGTGGTGATAATTCACCCCTCCACTTT.

The chain combines TRBV27 with TRBJ2-1; TRBD1 aligns across 10 bases. The J segment lost 6 bases and the V segment lost 3 bases, leaving 5 bases of the junction unmatched. The V gene's germline CDR1 is MNHEY and CDR2 SMNVEV (reference sequence). This CDR3 contains 15 residues. This CDR3 is CASSLTGGDGNEQFF. CDR3 in DNA: TGTGCCAGCAGTTTGACAGGGGGCGATGGCAATGAGCAGTTCTTC.